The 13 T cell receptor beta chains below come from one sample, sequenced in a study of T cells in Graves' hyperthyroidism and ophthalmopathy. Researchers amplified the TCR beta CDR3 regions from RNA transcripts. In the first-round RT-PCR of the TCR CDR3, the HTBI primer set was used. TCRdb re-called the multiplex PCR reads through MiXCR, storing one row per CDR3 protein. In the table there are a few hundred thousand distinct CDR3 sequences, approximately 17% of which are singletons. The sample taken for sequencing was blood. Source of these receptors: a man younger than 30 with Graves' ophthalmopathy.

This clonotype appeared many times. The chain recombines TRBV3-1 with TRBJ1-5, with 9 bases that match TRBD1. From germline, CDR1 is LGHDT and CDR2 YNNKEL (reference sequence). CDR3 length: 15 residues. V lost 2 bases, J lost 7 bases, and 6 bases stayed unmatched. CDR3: CASSQRTGAGQPQHF. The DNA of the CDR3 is TGTGCCAGCAGCCAACGGACAGGGGCAGGACAGCCCCAGCATTTT.

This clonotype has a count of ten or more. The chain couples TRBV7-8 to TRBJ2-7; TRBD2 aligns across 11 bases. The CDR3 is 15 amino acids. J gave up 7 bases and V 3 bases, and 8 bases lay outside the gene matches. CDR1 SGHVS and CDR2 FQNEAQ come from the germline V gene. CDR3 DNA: TGTGCCAGCAGCTTGGGACTAGCGGACCTCGGAGAGCAGTACTTC. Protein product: CASSLGLADLGEQYF.

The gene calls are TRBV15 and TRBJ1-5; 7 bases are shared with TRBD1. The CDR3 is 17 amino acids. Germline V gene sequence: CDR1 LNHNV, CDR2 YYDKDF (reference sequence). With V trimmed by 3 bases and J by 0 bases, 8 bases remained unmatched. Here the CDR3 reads CATSSTDRDLSNQPQHF. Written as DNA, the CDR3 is TGTGCCACCAGCAGCACCGACAGGGACCTTAGCAATCAGCCCCAGCATTTT.

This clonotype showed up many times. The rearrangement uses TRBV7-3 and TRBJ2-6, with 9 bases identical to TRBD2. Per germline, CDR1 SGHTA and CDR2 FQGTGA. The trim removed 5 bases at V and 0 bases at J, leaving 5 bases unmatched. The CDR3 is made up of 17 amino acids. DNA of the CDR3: TGTGCCAGCAGCGTAGCGGGGGACCTCTCTGGGGCCAACGTCCTGACTTTC. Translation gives CASSVAGDLSGANVLTF.

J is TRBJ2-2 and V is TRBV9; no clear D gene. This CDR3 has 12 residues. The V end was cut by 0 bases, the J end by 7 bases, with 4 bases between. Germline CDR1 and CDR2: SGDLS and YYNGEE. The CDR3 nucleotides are TGTGCCAGCAGCGTAGAGGTCGGGGAGCTGTTTTTT. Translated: CASSVEVGELFF.

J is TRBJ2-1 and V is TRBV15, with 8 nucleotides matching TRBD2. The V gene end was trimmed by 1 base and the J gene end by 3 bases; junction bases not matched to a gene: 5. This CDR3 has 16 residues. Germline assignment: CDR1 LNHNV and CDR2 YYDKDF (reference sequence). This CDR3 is CATSRGTSRRYNEQFF. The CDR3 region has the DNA TGTGCCACCAGCAGAGGGACTAGCCGCCGCTACAATGAGCAGTTCTTC.

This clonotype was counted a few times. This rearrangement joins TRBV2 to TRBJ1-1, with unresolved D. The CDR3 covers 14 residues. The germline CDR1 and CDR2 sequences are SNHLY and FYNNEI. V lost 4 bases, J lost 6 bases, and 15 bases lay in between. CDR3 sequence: CASSVTKGTAEAFF. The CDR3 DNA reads TGTGCCAGCAGTGTTACGAAGGGAACCGCTGAAGCTTTCTTT.

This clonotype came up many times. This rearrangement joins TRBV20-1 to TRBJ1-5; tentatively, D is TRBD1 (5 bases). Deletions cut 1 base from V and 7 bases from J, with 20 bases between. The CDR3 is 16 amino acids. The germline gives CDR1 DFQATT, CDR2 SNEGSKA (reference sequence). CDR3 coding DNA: TGCAGTGCTAGAGCCCTGACCGGTGGAAGGGACCAGCCCCAGCATTTT. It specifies CSARALTGGRDQPQHF.

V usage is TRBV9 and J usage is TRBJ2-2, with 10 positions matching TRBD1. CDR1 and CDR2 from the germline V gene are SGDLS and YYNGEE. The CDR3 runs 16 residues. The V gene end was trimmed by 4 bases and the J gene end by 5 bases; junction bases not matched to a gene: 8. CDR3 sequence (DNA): TGTGCCAGCAGCTTGACAGGGGGCGGTGTAACCGGGGAGCTGTTTTTT. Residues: CASSLTGGGVTGELFF.

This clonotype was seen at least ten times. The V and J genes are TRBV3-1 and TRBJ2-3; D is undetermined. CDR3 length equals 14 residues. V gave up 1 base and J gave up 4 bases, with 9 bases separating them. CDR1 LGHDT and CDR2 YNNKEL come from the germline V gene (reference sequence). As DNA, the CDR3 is TGTGCCAGCAGCCAAGCTTCAGGCGCAGATACGCAGTATTTT. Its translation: CASSQASGADTQYF.

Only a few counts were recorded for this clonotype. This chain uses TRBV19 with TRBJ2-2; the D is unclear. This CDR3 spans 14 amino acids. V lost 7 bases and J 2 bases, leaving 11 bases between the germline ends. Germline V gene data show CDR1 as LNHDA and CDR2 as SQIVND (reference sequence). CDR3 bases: TGTGCCAGTAATCAACTCGTCAACACCGGGGAGCTGTTTTTT. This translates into CASNQLVNTGELFF.

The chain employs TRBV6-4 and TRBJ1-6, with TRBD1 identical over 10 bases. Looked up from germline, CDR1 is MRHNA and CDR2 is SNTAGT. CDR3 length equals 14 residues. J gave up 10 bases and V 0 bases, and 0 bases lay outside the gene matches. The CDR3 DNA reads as TGTGCCAGCAGTGACTCGACAGGGGGCTCACCCCTCCACTTT. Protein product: CASSDSTGGSPLHF.

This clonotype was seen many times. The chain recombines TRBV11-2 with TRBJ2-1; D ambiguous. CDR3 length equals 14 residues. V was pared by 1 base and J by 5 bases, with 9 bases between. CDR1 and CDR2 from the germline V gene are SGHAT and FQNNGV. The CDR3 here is CASSLAWTDNEQFF. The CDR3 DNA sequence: TGTGCCAGCAGCTTAGCTTGGACCGACAATGAGCAGTTCTTC.